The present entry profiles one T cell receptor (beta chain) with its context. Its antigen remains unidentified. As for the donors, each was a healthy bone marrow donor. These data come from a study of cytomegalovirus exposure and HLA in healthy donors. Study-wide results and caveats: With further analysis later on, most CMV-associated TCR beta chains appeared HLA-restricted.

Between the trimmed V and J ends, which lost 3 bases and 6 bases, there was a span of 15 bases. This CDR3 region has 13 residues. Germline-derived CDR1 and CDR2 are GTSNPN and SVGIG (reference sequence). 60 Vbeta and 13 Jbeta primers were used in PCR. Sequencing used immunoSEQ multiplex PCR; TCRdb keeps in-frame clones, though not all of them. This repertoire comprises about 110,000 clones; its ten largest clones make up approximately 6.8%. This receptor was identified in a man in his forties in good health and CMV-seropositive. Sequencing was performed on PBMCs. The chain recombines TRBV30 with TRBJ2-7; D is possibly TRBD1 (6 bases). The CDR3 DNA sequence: TGTGCCTGGAGCGGAACCACAGGGTTCGAGCAGTACTTC. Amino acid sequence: CAWSGTTGFEQYF.